This T cell receptor beta chain appears in the sequencing data of a study of shared clonotypes between healthy human individuals. The repertoire was sequenced with immunoSEQ multiplex PCR; TCRdb's copy has only in-frame clones and lacks some. This table holds approximately 2.4 million clones, 90% to 96% found once. Germline CDR1 reads SGHDT; CDR2 reads YYEEEE. V was trimmed by 4 bases and J by 0 bases, leaving 14 bases between them. This CDR3 is 16 amino acids long. This chain connects TRBV5-6 to TRBJ1-5, with a weak D call TRBD1 (5 bases). The sequence came from a man aged 18 to 35 in good health. Input material: naive CD4+ T cells sorted from blood. Subset meaning: CD45RA+ positively selected. The CDR3 region has the DNA TGTGCCAGCAGCACCCTGACCAGGGATAGCAATCAGCCCCAGCATTTT. Encoded protein: CASSTLTRDSNQPQHF.